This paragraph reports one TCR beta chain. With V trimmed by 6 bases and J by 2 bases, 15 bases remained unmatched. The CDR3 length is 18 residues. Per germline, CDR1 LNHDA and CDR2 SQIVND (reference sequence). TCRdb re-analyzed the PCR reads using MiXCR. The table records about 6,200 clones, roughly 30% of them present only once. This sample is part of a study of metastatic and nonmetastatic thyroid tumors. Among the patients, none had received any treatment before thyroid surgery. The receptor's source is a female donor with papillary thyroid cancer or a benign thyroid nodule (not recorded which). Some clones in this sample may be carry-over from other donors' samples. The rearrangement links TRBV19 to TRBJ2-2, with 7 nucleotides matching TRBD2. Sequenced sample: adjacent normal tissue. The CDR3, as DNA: TGTGCCAGTAGGCCGACTAGCTCCCAGCGGGGTAACACCGGGGAGCTGTTTTTT. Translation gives CASRPTSSQRGNTGELFF.